These T cell receptor beta chains were read from a single sample in a study of T-cell memory formation after mild COVID-19. TCRdb reanalysed the 5' RACE reads using MiXCR and keeps one entry per CDR3 protein. The sample includes about 470,000 distinct CDR3 sequences, around 27% of them seen just once. What was sequenced was PBMCs or a T cell subset sorted from them (not recorded which). Receptors were obtained from an adult woman who had mild COVID-19 (a few samples of this study predate the infection). Cell type and time point are not known. Each CDR3 is given without its conserved first and last residue. The order of the fields is V gene, CDR3 length, J gene, CDR3 protein.

v_call: TRBV10-3
cdr3_length: 10
j_call: TRBJ2-7
cdr3_aa: AISGRGDEQY

v_call: TRBV12-3/TRBV12-4
cdr3_length: 11
j_call: TRBJ1-5
cdr3_aa: ASSFRGDQPQH

v_call: TRBV9
cdr3_length: 15
j_call: TRBJ2-1
cdr3_aa: ASSVNLGRSSYNEQF

v_call: TRBV2
cdr3_length: 9
j_call: TRBJ2-5
cdr3_aa: ASLIGETQY

v_call: TRBV5-1
cdr3_length: 14
j_call: TRBJ2-1
cdr3_aa: ASSLLAEQTYNEQF

v_call: TRBV7-9
cdr3_length: 12
j_call: TRBJ2-7
cdr3_aa: ASSLSGPPYEQY

v_call: TRBV7-6
cdr3_length: 11
j_call: TRBJ1-5
cdr3_aa: ASSRTVNQPQH

v_call: TRBV5-5
cdr3_length: 14
j_call: TRBJ1-1
cdr3_aa: ASSLELGFMNTEAF

v_call: TRBV12-3/TRBV12-4
cdr3_length: 13
j_call: TRBJ2-2
cdr3_aa: ASSGGQGLPGELF

v_call: TRBV5-5
cdr3_length: 17
j_call: TRBJ2-6
cdr3_aa: ASSLGPKQGKAGANVLT

v_call: TRBV4-1
cdr3_length: 12
j_call: TRBJ1-3
cdr3_aa: ASSQAGTGNTIY

v_call: TRBV7-9
cdr3_length: 17
j_call: TRBJ2-3
cdr3_aa: ASSLGFLAGGPPVDTQY

v_call: TRBV3-1
cdr3_length: 13
j_call: TRBJ2-7
cdr3_aa: ASSLPQGKSYEQY

v_call: TRBV6-5
cdr3_length: 12
j_call: TRBJ2-5
cdr3_aa: ASSLGVPQETQY

v_call: TRBV4-1
cdr3_length: 11
j_call: TRBJ2-2
cdr3_aa: ASRAPGVGELF

v_call: TRBV20-1
cdr3_length: 13
j_call: TRBJ2-1
cdr3_aa: SAALSGRGNNEQF

v_call: TRBV7-9
cdr3_length: 13
j_call: TRBJ2-7
cdr3_aa: ASSLVGSPGYEQY

v_call: TRBV11-2
cdr3_length: 10
j_call: TRBJ2-2
cdr3_aa: ASSPHNGELF

v_call: TRBV6-2/TRBV6-3
cdr3_length: 9
j_call: TRBJ1-2
cdr3_aa: ASSQGGGYT

v_call: TRBV12-3/TRBV12-4
cdr3_length: 16
j_call: TRBJ1-1
cdr3_aa: ASSLPSKAGRGRTEAF